This T cell receptor (beta chain) originates from a study of CDR3 diversity in severe acne. V gave up 5 bases and J gave up 5 bases, with 7 bases separating them. The length of the CDR3 is 11 residues. The germline gives CDR1 SEHNR, CDR2 FQNEAQ (reference sequence). TCRdb used MiXCR to reprocess the PCR reads, holding one entry per CDR3 protein. The sample lists more than 70,000 distinct CDR3 sequences; approximately 54% were seen once. This sequence joins TRBV7-9 and TRBJ2-7; D call uncertain. This TCR was sampled from a male donor with severe acne vulgaris. The sequenced material came from blood. The CDR3 region has the DNA TGTGCCAGCAGCCCGTGCAACGAGCAGTACTTC. Its protein is CASSPCNEQYF. Together with reference TRBV7-9 and TRBJ2-7, the CDR3 gives the full variable domain: DTGVSQNPRHKITKRGQNVTFRCDPISEHNRLYWYRQTLGQGPEFLTYFQNEAQLEKSRLLSDRFSAERPKGSFSTLEIQRTEQGDSAMYLCASSPCNEQYFGPGTRLTVT.